The T cell receptor (beta chain) described here comes from a study of PD-1 blockade in classical Hodgkin lymphoma. Indicated time point: cycle 4 day 1 (C4D1), after more than five weeks of nivolumab. There was relapse after autologous stem cell transplantation in every patient, and there was variation in brentuximab vedotin exposure. Classification of best responses gave complete response, partial response or progressive disease. Findings and limits, study-wide: The causes of the repertoire differences, possibly disease activity or prior therapy, remain undefined. A significant rise in TCR diversity was seen by C4D1 for CD4+ cells but not for CD8+ cells. Those achieving complete response showed baseline diversity like newly diagnosed patients.

Sequencing used immunoSEQ multiplex PCR; TCRdb keeps in-frame clones, though not all of them. Of about 60,000 clones listed, just over 90% are singletons. The germline V gene encodes CDR1 WNHNN and CDR2 SYGVQD (reference sequence). V was trimmed by 7 bases and J by 0 bases, leaving 6 bases between them. The CDR3 covers 12 residues. For this clone: Antigen unknown.

The source is a human donor with classical Hodgkin lymphoma. The chain joins TRBV10-1 to TRBJ1-1; D gene ambiguous. The material sequenced was peripheral blood mononuclear cells (PBMCs), taken before the fourth cycle of nivolumab. Written as DNA, the CDR3 is TGCGCCAGCATGGGCATGAACACTGAAGCTTTCTTT. It encodes CASMGMNTEAFF.